These 22 T cell receptor beta chains were all obtained from the same sample, sequenced in a study of CD8 T cells in ankylosing spondylitis. Via MiXCR, TCRdb re-called the 5' RACE reads, giving one row per CDR3 protein. This table holds fewer than 550,000 distinct CDR3 sequences, roughly 5.2% found once. No antigen has been identified for these receptors. Findings of the study overall: In ankylosing spondylitis blood, a motif of roughly eight highly homologous TCR beta variants appeared characteristic.

Sequenced material: blood, either unsorted or a sorted T cell fraction (not recorded which). These TCRs come from a male donor with ankylosing spondylitis.

This clonotype was counted only a few times. The V call is TRBV27, the J call TRBJ2-7; 10 positions agree with TRBD2. The CDR3 loop spans 14 amino acids. Trimming cost V 3 bases and J 4 bases; bases outside gene matches: 3. Germline-derived CDR1 and CDR2 are MNHEY and SMNVEV (reference sequence). The CDR3 is CASSFRLAGYEQYF. CDR3 bases: TGTGCCAGCAGTTTCCGACTAGCGGGTTACGAGCAGTACTTC.

This clonotype occurred many times. The J gene is TRBJ2-7, the V gene TRBV3-1; 10 bases agree with TRBD1. After removal of 1 base from V and 3 bases from J, the junction contained 0 bases not matched to a gene. This CDR3 is built from 14 residues. Germline CDR1 and CDR2: LGHDT and YNNKEL (reference sequence). The CDR3, as DNA: TGTGCCAGCAGCCAAGGGACAGGGGGCTACGAGCAGTACTTC. It yields the protein CASSQGTGGYEQYF.

There are a few counts of this clonotype. The chain links TRBV11-2 to TRBJ2-1; D is unclear. The CDR3 totals 12 residues. Trimming cost V 1 base and J 8 bases, with 6 bases left between them. Germline values: CDR1 SGHAT, CDR2 FQNNGV. The CDR3 DNA follows: TGTGCCAGCAGCTTAGGGCGATATGAGCAGTTCTTC. It encodes CASSLGRYEQFF.

This clonotype has at least ten counts. The chain recombines TRBV18 with TRBJ1-1, with D perhaps matching TRBD1 (5 bases). CDR1 is KGHSH, CDR2 LQKENI, per germline. The V and J ends lost 1 base and 0 bases respectively, with 9 bases between them. The CDR3 is 15 residues long. The CDR3 DNA reads TGTGCCAGCTCACCACAGTGGGACCTGAACACTGAAGCTTTCTTT. This translates into CASSPQWDLNTEAFF.

The sample holds many counts of this clonotype. The rearrangement links TRBV20-1 to TRBJ2-7; D remains ambiguous. The CDR3 runs to 13 residues. Between the trimmed V and J ends, which lost 2 bases and 2 bases, there was a span of 10 bases. CDR1 DFQATT and CDR2 SNEGSKA come from the germline V gene (reference sequence). The CDR3: CSARMGPAYEQYF. The CDR3 DNA is TGCAGTGCTAGAATGGGCCCAGCCTACGAGCAGTACTTC.

This clonotype was recorded at least ten times. V usage is TRBV4-3 and J usage is TRBJ2-4; a possible D gene is TRBD2 (5 bases). Trimming left V 0 bases short and J 1 base short, with 22 bases between. Germline lookup yields CDR1 LGHNA and CDR2 YSLEER. The CDR3 spans 20 residues. CDR3 region: CASSQDVPRGGFLAKNIQYF. In DNA, the CDR3 is TGCGCCAGCAGCCAAGATGTGCCCCGGGGTGGGTTTTTGGCCAAAAACATTCAGTACTTC.

The chain couples TRBV20-1 to TRBJ2-1; TRBD2 aligns across 8 bases. J was trimmed by 4 bases and V by 1 base; bases with no gene match: 6. CDR1 and CDR2 (germline): DFQATT, SNEGSKA (reference sequence). CDR3 length: 15 residues. CDR3 loop: CSARVPGGPYNEQFF. Written as DNA, the CDR3 is TGCAGTGCTAGAGTCCCGGGAGGGCCTTACAATGAGCAGTTCTTC.

This clonotype was recorded at least ten times. The V and J genes are TRBV3-1 and TRBJ1-2, with D possibly being TRBD1 (5 bases). Germline V lookup: CDR1 LGHDT, CDR2 YNNKEL (reference sequence). The CDR3 contains 13 residues. Between the trimmed V and J ends, which lost 2 bases and 4 bases, there was a span of 8 bases. The CDR3 region has the DNA TGTGCCAGCAGCCAACGAGGGGTCTATGGCTACACCTTC. Its translation: CASSQRGVYGYTF.

The chain is built from TRBV30 and TRBJ2-4, with a tentative D call TRBD1 (7 bases). V dropped 1 base and J dropped 8 bases, with 12 bases sitting between them. Germline lookup yields CDR1 GTSNPN and CDR2 SVGIG (reference sequence). The CDR3 has 13 residues. The CDR3 DNA follows: TGTGCCTGGAGTGGGACAGGCGGGGACATTCAGTACTTC. Translation: CAWSGTGGDIQYF.

This clonotype was detected many times. The chain recombines TRBV12-3 or TRBV12-4 with TRBJ1-4, with 7 bases identical to TRBD1. V trimming: 5 bases; J trimming: 5 bases; junction bases outside the gene matches: 5. The CDR3 has 14 residues. CDR3 coding DNA: TGTGCCAGCAGTCCACCGGGACAGAATGAAAAACTGTTTTTT. Protein sequence: CASSPPGQNEKLFF.

Many counts were recorded for this clonotype. The chain has TRBV28 and TRBJ2-6, with D unclear. The CDR3 is made up of 17 amino acids. Per the germline V gene, CDR1 is MDHEN and CDR2 is SYDVKM. Trimming took 6 bases from V and 3 from J, leaving 18 bases between them. This CDR3 is CASRKVGSRVGANVLTF. The CDR3 DNA reads as TGTGCCAGCAGAAAAGTGGGGTCTAGAGTTGGGGCCAACGTCCTGACTTTC.

The chain links TRBV4-1 to TRBJ2-7; TRBD2 matches at 12 bases. The CDR3 consists of 15 residues. Germline V gives CDR1 MGHRA, CDR2 YSYEKL. The V and J ends lost 1 base and 6 bases, in that order; junction bases with no gene match: 4. CDR3 DNA: TGCGCCAGCAGCCAAGGGACTAGCGGGATCGGCGAGCAGTACTTC. Its translation is CASSQGTSGIGEQYF.

This clonotype was found many times. The chain carries TRBV4-3 and TRBJ2-7, with TRBD2 matching 14 bases. The V gene end was trimmed by 4 bases and the J gene end by 3 bases; junction bases not matched to a gene: 5. The CDR3 contains 16 residues. In germline, CDR1 is LGHNA, CDR2 YSLEER. This CDR3 is CASSRRLAGGIYEQYF. The CDR3 nucleotides are TGCGCCAGCAGCCGAAGACTAGCGGGAGGGATCTACGAGCAGTACTTC.

This clonotype was picked up many times. The chain uses TRBV4-2 and TRBJ2-3; D is perhaps TRBD1 (6 bases). This CDR3 has 16 residues. V lost 0 bases and J 7 bases, leaving 17 bases between the germline ends. From germline, CDR1 is LGHNA and CDR2 YNFKEQ. The chain's CDR3 is CASSQEGHPRRNTQYF. The CDR3 nucleotides are TGTGCCAGCAGCCAAGAGGGACACCCCCGCAGAAATACGCAGTATTTT.

This clonotype occurred many times. The chain carries TRBV5-1 and TRBJ2-3, with D unclear. V gave up 0 bases and J gave up 4 bases, with 9 bases separating them. The germline CDR1 and CDR2 sequences are SGHRS and YFSETQ. This CDR3 has 14 residues. The CDR3 region is CASSLEGRPDTQYF. The CDR3 region has the DNA TGCGCCAGCAGCTTGGAAGGCAGACCAGATACGCAGTATTTT.

This clonotype has only a few counts. The J gene is TRBJ2-5, the V gene TRBV5-5; D may be TRBD2 (5 bases). Trimming pared 1 base from V and 0 bases from J, leaving 10 bases between. CDR1 is SGHKS, CDR2 YYEKEE, per germline (reference sequence). The CDR3 covers 15 residues. The CDR3 spells CASSLFAGHQETQYF. CDR3 nucleotides: TGTGCCAGCAGCTTGTTTGCGGGCCACCAAGAGACCCAGTACTTC.

This clonotype was counted many times. The chain joins TRBV3-1 to TRBJ2-1, with 10 bases matching TRBD2. V shed 1 base, J shed 7 bases, and the junction held 7 bases outside the gene matches. The CDR3 has 16 amino acids. CDR1 is LGHDT, CDR2 YNNKEL, per germline (reference sequence). CDR3 amino acids: CASSQAPSGGDNEQFF. CDR3 nucleotide sequence: TGTGCCAGCAGCCAAGCGCCTAGCGGGGGTGATAATGAGCAGTTCTTC.

In this sample, this clonotype turned up many times. CDR3 coding DNA: TGCGCCAGCAGCTTGGAACAGGGCAGGCTCTACGAGCAGTACTTC. Translated, it gives CASSLEQGRLYEQYF. V and J are TRBV5-1 and TRBJ2-7; a weak D match, TRBD1 (6 bases). The V gene lost 0 bases and the J gene lost 3 bases, with 13 bases spanning the gap. The germline V gene has CDR1 SGHRS and CDR2 YFSETQ. The CDR3 totals 15 residues.

J is TRBJ2-2 and V is TRBV6-1; D possibly corresponds to TRBD2 (5 bases). Trimming cost V 6 bases and J 0 bases, with 8 bases left between them. The CDR3 is made up of 14 amino acids. Germline-derived CDR1 and CDR2 are MNHNS and SASEGT. CDR3 nucleotides: TGTGCCAGCAGACTACTAGCGAACACCGGGGAGCTGTTTTTT. It encodes CASRLLANTGELFF.

This clonotype was observed many times. This chain uses TRBV5-5 with TRBJ1-6; D is perhaps TRBD1 (5 bases). This CDR3 contains 15 residues. Trimming shortened V by 1 base and J by 6 bases, and 11 bases separated the two germline ends. Germline V gene data show CDR1 as SGHKS and CDR2 as YYEKEE (reference sequence). The CDR3 loop is CASSLTGTVNSPLHF. Written as DNA, the CDR3 is TGTGCCAGCAGCTTGACCGGGACGGTTAATTCACCCCTCCACTTT.

The chain uses TRBV12-1 and TRBJ2-2. TRBV12-1 is deemed a pseudogene. This CDR3 spans 13 amino acids. The CDR3 sequence is CAISFGFLWELFF. In nucleotides, the CDR3 is TGTGCCATCAGCTTTGGGTTCCTCTGGGAGCTGTTTTTT.

This clonotype was counted ten times or more. The V gene is TRBV29-1, the J gene TRBJ1-2, with TRBD1 matching 11 bases. J lost 2 bases, V lost 6 bases, and 2 bases had no gene match. Germline-derived CDR1 and CDR2 are SQVTM and ANQGSEA. This CDR3 has 13 residues. The CDR3 DNA sequence: TGCAGCGTCTGGACAGGGGGCAACTATGGCTACACCTTC. Its translation: CSVWTGGNYGYTF.